Shown below are 26 T cell receptor beta chains from a single sample sequenced in a study of shared clonotypes between healthy human individuals. Naive CD8 cells lacked CD45RO and underwent positive selection for CCR7, leaving out terminally differentiated effector memory CD45RA+ cells. Method: immunoSEQ multiplex PCR; TCRdb's copy keeps in-frame clones and lacks some. The sample yields roughly 2 million clones, approximately 94% seen once. The material sequenced was naive CD8+ T cells sorted from blood. The receptors derive from a man aged 18-30 years in good health.

The V gene is TRBV27, the J gene TRBJ2-3; TRBD2 agrees at 11 bases. With 2 bases clipped from V and 0 bases from J, the junction kept 10 bases outside the gene matches. Germline CDR1 and CDR2: MNHEY and SMNVEV (reference sequence). The CDR3 has 19 amino acids. The CDR3 DNA reads TGTGCCAGCAGTTTAGGGTGGGCTAGCGGGGGGCCTAGCACAGATACGCAGTATTTT. It specifies CASSLGWASGGPSTDTQYF.

J is TRBJ1-1 and V is TRBV15; 9 nucleotides agree with TRBD1. This CDR3 region has 14 residues. Germline assignment: CDR1 LNHNV and CDR2 YYDKDF (reference sequence). Trimming removed 0 bases from V and 11 bases from J; junction bases left unmatched: 7. CDR3 DNA: TGTGCCACCAGCAGAGATGCGACAGGGGGTTGGGCTTTCTTT. This gives the protein CATSRDATGGWAFF.

The V and J genes are TRBV7-9 and TRBJ2-3; perhaps TRBD2 as D (5 bases). The CDR3 has 12 residues. Germline-derived CDR1 and CDR2 are SEHNR and FQNEAQ (reference sequence). Trimming pared 5 bases from V and 5 bases from J, leaving 8 bases between. The CDR3 sequence is CASSPTRDTQYF. CDR3 nucleotides: TGTGCCAGCAGCCCCACTAGAGATACGCAGTATTTT.

The chain links TRBV5-4 to TRBJ2-1; D remains ambiguous. Germline lookup yields CDR1 SGHNT and CDR2 YYREEE (reference sequence). This CDR3 has 12 residues. V dropped 3 bases and J dropped 5 bases, with 6 bases sitting between them. CDR3 in DNA: TGTGCCAGCAGCTACCACGACAATGAGCAGTTCTTC. Translation gives CASSYHDNEQFF.

The chain has TRBV19 and TRBJ2-7; maybe TRBD2 (6 bases). This CDR3 has 14 residues. With 3 bases removed from V and 6 bases from J, the gap between germline ends came to 15 bases. The germline V gene encodes CDR1 LNHDA and CDR2 SQIVND (reference sequence). CDR3 residues: CASSITEKAGEQYF. The CDR3 coding sequence is TGTGCCAGTAGTATCACCGAGAAAGCGGGCGAGCAGTACTTC.

V is TRBV4-1 and J is TRBJ1-2; the match to TRBD1 covers 10 bases. V shed 0 bases and J 3 bases; nucleotides not matched to a gene: 4. Germline V gene sequence: CDR1 MGHRA, CDR2 YSYEKL. CDR3 size: 16 residues. The CDR3 protein is CASSQDRDRGYYGYTF. Written as DNA, the CDR3 is TGCGCCAGCAGCCAAGATCGGGACAGGGGCTACTATGGCTACACCTTC.

The gene calls are TRBV19 and TRBJ1-5; 11 bases match TRBD1. Germline CDR1 is LNHDA and CDR2 is SQIVND (reference sequence). The J segment lost 4 bases and the V segment lost 1 base, leaving 3 bases of the junction unmatched. CDR3 size: 16 residues. CDR3 nucleotides: TGTGCCAGTAGTATAGCCGGGGACAGGGGGAATCAGCCCCAGCATTTT. It encodes CASSIAGDRGNQPQHF. Full variable domain (missing parts from reference TRBV19 and TRBJ1-5): DGGITQSPKYLFRKEGQNVTLSCEQNLNHDAMYWYRQDPGQGLRLIYYSQIVNDFQKGDIAEGYSVSREKKESFPLTVTSAQKNPTAFYLCASSIAGDRGNQPQHFGDGTRLSIL.

About this clone itself: Other DNA sequences in the same sample also yield this CDR3. The chain has TRBV5-6 and TRBJ2-7; no reliable D call. The ends were cut back, 0 bases at V and 6 bases at J, with 7 bases in the middle. Germline lookup yields CDR1 SGHDT and CDR2 YYEEEE. The CDR3 has 12 amino acids. In DNA, the CDR3 is TGTGCCAGCAGCTTGGGGGGTCTCGAGCAGTACTTC. Translating gives CASSLGGLEQYF.

The V gene is TRBV27, the J gene TRBJ1-2; D is unclear. Germline-derived CDR1 and CDR2 are MNHEY and SMNVEV (reference sequence). This CDR3 is built from 13 residues. V was trimmed by 5 bases and J by 8 bases, leaving 15 bases between them. CDR3 in amino acids: CASSPLSGKGYTF. In nucleotides, the CDR3 is TGTGCCAGCAGTCCATTATCGGGGAAGGGCTACACCTTC.

With respect to this clone: Other nucleotide sequences from this sample produce the same CDR3. The V call is TRBV7-9, the J call TRBJ2-3; no firm D call. From germline, CDR1 is SEHNR and CDR2 FQNEAQ (reference sequence). CDR3 length equals 15 residues. V was trimmed by 5 bases and J by 1 base, leaving 13 bases between them. The chain's CDR3 is CASSPVAGGTDTQYF. DNA for the CDR3: TGTGCCAGCAGCCCCGTGGCTGGCGGCACAGATACGCAGTATTTT. The complete variable domain, with remaining parts taken from reference TRBV7-9 and TRBJ2-3, reads DTGVSQNPRHKITKRGQNVTFRCDPISEHNRLYWYRQTLGQGPEFLTYFQNEAQLEKSRLLSDRFSAERPKGSFSTLEIQRTEQGDSAMYLCASSPVAGGTDTQYFGPGTRLTVL.

This clone was counted once. The sample has other DNA sequences that encode this CDR3 too. V gene TRBV4-1 combines with J gene TRBJ1-1; 10 bases line up with TRBD1. The V and J ends lost 3 bases and 5 bases, in that order; junction bases with no gene match: 3. The CDR3 extends over 14 amino acids. Germline CDR1 is MGHRA and CDR2 is YSYEKL. The CDR3 nucleotides are TGCGCCAGCAGCCAGACGGGACAGGGGACTGAAGCTTTCTTT. It encodes CASSQTGQGTEAFF.

The chain joins TRBV27 to TRBJ1-1, with 7 bases lining up with TRBD1. This CDR3 contains 15 residues. Losses at the gene ends were 2 bases for V and 5 bases for J; bases not matched to a gene: 8. Per the germline V gene, CDR1 is MNHEY and CDR2 is SMNVEV (reference sequence). The CDR3 loop is CASSLRGQEGTEAFF. CDR3 bases: TGTGCCAGCAGTTTACGAGGACAGGAAGGTACTGAAGCTTTCTTT.

This rearrangement joins TRBV27 to TRBJ1-4; 9 nucleotides agree with TRBD1. This CDR3 region has 14 residues. V lost 8 bases to trimming and J lost 8 bases; unmatched junction nucleotides: 9. Germline CDR1 MNHEY, CDR2 SMNVEV (reference sequence). The CDR3 DNA follows: TGTGCCAGCGCACAACAGGGGGCTGAAGAAAAACTGTTTTTT. It translates to CASAQQGAEEKLFF.

This chain connects TRBV7-9 to TRBJ2-1; D is possibly TRBD1 or TRBD2 (5 bases each). Between the trimmed V and J ends, which lost 4 bases and 6 bases, there was a span of 19 bases. From germline, CDR1 is SEHNR and CDR2 FQNEAQ (reference sequence). This CDR3 has 16 residues. CDR3 coding DNA: TGTGCCAGCAGCTCCCAAATAAGGGACGGCGGCAATGAGCAGTTCTTC. This gives the protein CASSSQIRDGGNEQFF.

CDR3 DNA: TGTGCCAGCAGCTTATCGCGGAGCGTGGTCCAAACCCAGCATTTT. Translating gives CASSLSRSVVQTQHF. The chain carries TRBV7-8 and TRBJ1-5; D remains unclear. The CDR3 length is 15 residues. Germline assignment: CDR1 SGHVS and CDR2 FQNEAQ. V dropped 2 bases and J dropped 11 bases, with 19 bases sitting between them.

Details on this clone: Different DNA sequences within this sample yield the same CDR3. This rearrangement joins TRBV19 to TRBJ2-1, with 10 bases aligning to TRBD2. The CDR3 covers 15 residues. Germline V gene sequence: CDR1 LNHDA, CDR2 SQIVND (reference sequence). The V gene end was trimmed by 3 bases and the J gene end by 2 bases; junction bases not matched to a gene: 1. The CDR3 protein is CASSISGGAYNEQFF. The CDR3 nucleotides read TGTGCCAGTAGTATCAGCGGGGGGGCCTACAATGAGCAGTTCTTC.

The chain uses TRBV4-1 and TRBJ1-3; possible D gene TRBD1, 5 bases. The V end was cut by 1 base, the J end by 8 bases, with 12 bases between. CDR1 and CDR2 (germline): MGHRA, YSYEKL. This CDR3 has 14 amino acids. This CDR3 reads CASSQAQGVDTIYF. For the CDR3, the DNA is TGCGCCAGCAGCCAAGCGCAGGGTGTGGACACCATATATTTT.

The chain combines TRBV9 with TRBJ1-4, with 7 bases identical to TRBD1. This CDR3 is 14 amino acids long. After removal of 4 bases from V and 6 bases from J, the junction contained 6 bases not matched to a gene. From germline, CDR1 is SGDLS and CDR2 YYNGEE. This CDR3 reads CASSLGTADEKLFF. The DNA for the CDR3 is TGTGCCAGCAGCTTAGGGACAGCCGATGAAAAACTGTTTTTT.

The chain couples TRBV9 to TRBJ1-1, with D uncertain. Trimming shortened V by 0 bases and J by 0 bases, and 12 bases separated the two germline ends. Germline loops: CDR1 SGDLS, CDR2 YYNGEE. The CDR3 totals 16 residues. The DNA of the CDR3 is TGTGCCAGCAGCGTAGACGGGGAGCAAATGAACACTGAAGCTTTCTTT. Translation: CASSVDGEQMNTEAFF.

J is TRBJ1-4 and V is TRBV28; 8 positions agree with TRBD1. CDR3 length equals 15 residues. With 5 bases clipped from V and 4 bases from J, the junction kept 6 bases outside the gene matches. Germline V gene data show CDR1 as MDHEN and CDR2 as SYDVKM. CDR3 sequence: CASSPTGGINEKLFF. In nucleotides, the CDR3 is TGTGCCAGCAGTCCTACAGGGGGGATTAATGAAAAACTGTTTTTT.

The rearrangement links TRBV30 to TRBJ2-7; possibly TRBD2 for D (6 bases). The CDR3 totals 15 residues. V lost 2 bases and J lost 3, with 17 bases in between. CDR1 is GTSNPN and CDR2 is SVGIG in the germline V gene (reference sequence). Here the CDR3 reads CAWSFPGGDHYEQYF. Here the CDR3 DNA reads TGTGCCTGGAGTTTTCCGGGCGGGGATCACTACGAGCAGTACTTC. The variable domain in full, completed from reference TRBV30 and TRBJ2-7, reads SQTIHQWPATLVQPVGSPLSLECTVEGTSNPNLYWYRQAAGRGLQLLFYSVGIGQISSEVPQNLSASRPQDRQFILSSKKLLLSDSGFYLCAWSFPGGDHYEQYFGPGTRLTVT.

This clone was picked up one time. The chain has TRBV7-2 and TRBJ2-3; D gene ambiguous. From germline, CDR1 is SGHTA and CDR2 FQGNSA. The CDR3 consists of 14 residues. V was trimmed by 1 base and J by 4 bases, leaving 9 bases between them. CDR3: CASSLDISSDTQYF. The DNA of the CDR3 is TGTGCCAGCAGCTTAGATATCTCGTCAGATACGCAGTATTTT.

The genes are TRBV6-6 and TRBJ2-7; D gene ambiguous. The CDR3 is 14 amino acids. Germline CDR1 is MNHNY and CDR2 is SVGAGI (reference sequence). Trimming took off 2 bases at V and 3 bases at J, with 11 bases between the two ends. The CDR3 region has the DNA TGTGCCAGCAGTTACCCGGACCACCTCTACGAGCAGTACTTC. Its translation is CASSYPDHLYEQYF.

This clone was observed a single time. The V gene is TRBV27, the J gene TRBJ1-4, with unresolved D. The CDR3 loop spans 14 amino acids. Trimming pared 3 bases from V and 11 bases from J, leaving 16 bases between. Per germline, CDR1 MNHEY and CDR2 SMNVEV (reference sequence). The CDR3 region has the DNA TGTGCCAGCAGTTTGGACGACTCCGGAGGGAAACTGTTTTTT. Translation gives CASSLDDSGGKLFF.

Regarding this clone: This same CDR3 is encoded by further DNA sequences in the sample. The chain couples TRBV4-3 to TRBJ2-3, with 11 nucleotides matching TRBD2. The CDR3 consists of 16 residues. Trimming at V came to 1 base and at J to 4 bases, leaving 4 bases not matched to a gene. Germline V gene sequence: CDR1 LGHNA, CDR2 YSLEER. The CDR3 sequence is CASSQVLAGAADTQYF. The DNA for the CDR3 is TGCGCCAGCAGCCAAGTACTAGCGGGAGCCGCAGATACGCAGTATTTT.

The chain uses TRBV7-9 and TRBJ2-2; the D gene is possibly TRBD2 (6 bases). Germline assignment: CDR1 SEHNR and CDR2 FQNEAQ (reference sequence). This CDR3 is 16 amino acids long. The V end was cut by 5 bases, the J end by 1 base, with 14 bases between. The CDR3 loop is CASSHGGHGNTGELFF. The CDR3 DNA follows: TGTGCCAGCAGCCACGGAGGGCACGGGAACACCGGGGAGCTGTTTTTT.